This T cell receptor (beta chain) was obtained from a study of blood T cell repertoires in COVID-19. Study context: The analysed material was cDNA or gDNA that came from T cells, B-cell-depleted T cells, or PBMCs.

CDR3 length equals 14 residues. The germline gives CDR1 SGHNT, CDR2 YYREEE (reference sequence). V lost 3 bases, J lost 0 bases, and 9 bases lay in between. Repertoires were generated with immunoSEQ multiplex PCR, while TCRdb's copy carries only in-frame clones and drops some. Of about 27,000 clones listed, 92% are singletons. The J gene is TRBJ2-5, the V gene TRBV5-4; tentatively, D is TRBD1 (5 bases). Sequenced material: peripheral blood. This TCR was sampled from a human donor in a cohort sampled during active COVID-19. CDR3 bases: TGTGCCAGCAGCTCGGAGACAGACCAAGAGACCCAGTACTTC. This translates into CASSSETDQETQYF.